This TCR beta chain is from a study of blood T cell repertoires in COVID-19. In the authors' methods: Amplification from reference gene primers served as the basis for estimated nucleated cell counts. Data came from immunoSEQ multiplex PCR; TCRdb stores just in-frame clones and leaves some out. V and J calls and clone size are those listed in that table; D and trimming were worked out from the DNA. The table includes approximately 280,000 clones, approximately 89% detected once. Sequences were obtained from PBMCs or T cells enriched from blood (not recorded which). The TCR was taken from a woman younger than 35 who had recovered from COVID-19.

The CDR3 DNA is TGTGCCAGCAGCCGAGGGTCTGAAGAGACCCAGTACTTC. The encoded protein is CASSRGSEETQYF. The rearrangement links TRBV3-1 (or the pseudogene TRBV3-2) to TRBJ2-5, with D tentatively TRBD2 (5 bases). Trimming left V 4 bases short and J 3 bases short, with 9 bases between. The germline V gene encodes CDR1 LGHDT and CDR2 YNNKEL (reference sequence). The CDR3 is 13 amino acids.